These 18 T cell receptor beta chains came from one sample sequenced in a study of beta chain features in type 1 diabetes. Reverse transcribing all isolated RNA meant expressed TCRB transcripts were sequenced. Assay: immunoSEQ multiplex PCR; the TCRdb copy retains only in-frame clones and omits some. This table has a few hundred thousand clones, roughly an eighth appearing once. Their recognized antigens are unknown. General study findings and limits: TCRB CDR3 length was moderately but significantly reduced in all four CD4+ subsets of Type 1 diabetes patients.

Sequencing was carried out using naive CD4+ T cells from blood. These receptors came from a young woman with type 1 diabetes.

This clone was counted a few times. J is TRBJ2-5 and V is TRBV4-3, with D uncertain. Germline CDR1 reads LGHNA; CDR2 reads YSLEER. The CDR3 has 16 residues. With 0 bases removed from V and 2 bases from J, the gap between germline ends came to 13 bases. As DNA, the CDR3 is TGCGCCAGCAGCCAAGATGCCTCAACACCGCAAGAGACCCAGTACTTC. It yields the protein CASSQDASTPQETQYF.

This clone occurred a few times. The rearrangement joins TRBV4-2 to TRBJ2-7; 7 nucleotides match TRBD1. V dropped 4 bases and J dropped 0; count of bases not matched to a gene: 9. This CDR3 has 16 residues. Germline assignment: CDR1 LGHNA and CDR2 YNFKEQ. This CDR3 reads CASSPEQGTPSYEQYF. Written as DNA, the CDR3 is TGTGCCAGCAGCCCTGAACAGGGGACCCCCTCCTACGAGCAGTACTTC.

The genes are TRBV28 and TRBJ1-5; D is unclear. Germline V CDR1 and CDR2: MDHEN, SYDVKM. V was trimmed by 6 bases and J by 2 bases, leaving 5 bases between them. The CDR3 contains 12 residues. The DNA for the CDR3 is TGTGCCAGCAGGGAGGGCAATCAGCCCCAGCATTTT. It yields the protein CASREGNQPQHF.

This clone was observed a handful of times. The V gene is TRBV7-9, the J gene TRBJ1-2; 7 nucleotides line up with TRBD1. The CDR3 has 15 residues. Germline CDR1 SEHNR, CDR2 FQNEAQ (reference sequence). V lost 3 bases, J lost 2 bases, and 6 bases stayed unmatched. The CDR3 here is CASSLILQGNYGYTF. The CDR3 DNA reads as TGTGCCAGCAGCTTGATTTTACAGGGGAACTATGGCTACACCTTC.

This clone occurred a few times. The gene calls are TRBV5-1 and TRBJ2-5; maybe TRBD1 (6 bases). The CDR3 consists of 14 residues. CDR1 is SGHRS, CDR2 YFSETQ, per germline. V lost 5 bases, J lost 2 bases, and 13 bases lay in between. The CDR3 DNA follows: TGCGCCAGCAGTGTCCGGGACACTCAAGAGACCCAGTACTTC. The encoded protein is CASSVRDTQETQYF.

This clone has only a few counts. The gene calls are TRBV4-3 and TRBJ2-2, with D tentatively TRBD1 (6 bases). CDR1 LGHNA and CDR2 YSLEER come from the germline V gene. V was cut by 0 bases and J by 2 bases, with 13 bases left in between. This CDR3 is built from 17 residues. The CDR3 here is CASSQDPGHLNTGELFF. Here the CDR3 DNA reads TGCGCCAGCAGCCAAGATCCGGGACATCTCAACACCGGGGAGCTGTTTTTT.

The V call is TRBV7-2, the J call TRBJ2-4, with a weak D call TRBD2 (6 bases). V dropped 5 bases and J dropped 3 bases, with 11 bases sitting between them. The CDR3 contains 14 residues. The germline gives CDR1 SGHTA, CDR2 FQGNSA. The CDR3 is CASSPREFKNIQYF. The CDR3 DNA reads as TGTGCCAGCAGCCCTCGGGAGTTCAAAAACATTCAGTACTTC.

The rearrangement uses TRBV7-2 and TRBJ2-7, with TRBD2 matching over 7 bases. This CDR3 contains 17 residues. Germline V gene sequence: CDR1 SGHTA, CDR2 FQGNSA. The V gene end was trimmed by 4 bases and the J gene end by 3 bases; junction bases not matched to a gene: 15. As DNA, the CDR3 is TGTGCCAGCAGCTCCGGACACTTGAGCGGGGTTTTCTACGAGCAGTACTTC. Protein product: CASSSGHLSGVFYEQYF.

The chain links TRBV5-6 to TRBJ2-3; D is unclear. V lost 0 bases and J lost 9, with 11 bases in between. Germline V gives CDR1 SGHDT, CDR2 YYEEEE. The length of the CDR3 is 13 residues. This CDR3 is CASSLDGSATQYF. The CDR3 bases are TGTGCCAGCAGCTTGGACGGGTCCGCGACGCAGTATTTT.

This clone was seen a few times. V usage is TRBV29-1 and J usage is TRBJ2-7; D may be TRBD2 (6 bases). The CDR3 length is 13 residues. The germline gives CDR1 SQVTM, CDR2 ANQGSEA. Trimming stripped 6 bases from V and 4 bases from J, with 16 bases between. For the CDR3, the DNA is TGCAGCGTCTCGTCGGGGACTCTTTACGAGCAGTACTTC. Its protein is CSVSSGTLYEQYF.

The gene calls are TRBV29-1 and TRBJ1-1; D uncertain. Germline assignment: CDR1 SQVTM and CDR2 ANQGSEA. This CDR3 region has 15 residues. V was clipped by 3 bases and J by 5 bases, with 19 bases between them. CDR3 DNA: TGCAGCGTTGAGGTGAGGTCCGGGGTAGCTACTGAAGCTTTCTTT. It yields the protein CSVEVRSGVATEAFF.

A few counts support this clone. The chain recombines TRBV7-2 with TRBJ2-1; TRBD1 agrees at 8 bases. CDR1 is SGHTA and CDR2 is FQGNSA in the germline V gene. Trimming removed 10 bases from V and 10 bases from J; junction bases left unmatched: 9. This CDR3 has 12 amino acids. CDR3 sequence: CATGQGQWEQFF. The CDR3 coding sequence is TGTGCCACCGGACAGGGCCAATGGGAGCAGTTCTTC.

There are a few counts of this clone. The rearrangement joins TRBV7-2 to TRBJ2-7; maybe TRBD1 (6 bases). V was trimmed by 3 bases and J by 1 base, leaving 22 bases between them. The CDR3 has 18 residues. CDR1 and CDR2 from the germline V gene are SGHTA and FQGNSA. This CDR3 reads CASSFLPPGQRNSYEQYF. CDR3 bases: TGTGCCAGCAGCTTCCTTCCCCCAGGACAGCGCAATTCCTACGAGCAGTACTTC.

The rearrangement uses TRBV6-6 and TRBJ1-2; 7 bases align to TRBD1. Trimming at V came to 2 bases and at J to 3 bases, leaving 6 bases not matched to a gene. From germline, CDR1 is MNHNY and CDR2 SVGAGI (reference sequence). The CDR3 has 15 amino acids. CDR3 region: CASSYDRAADYGYTF. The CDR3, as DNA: TGTGCCAGCAGTTACGACAGGGCAGCTGACTATGGCTACACCTTC.

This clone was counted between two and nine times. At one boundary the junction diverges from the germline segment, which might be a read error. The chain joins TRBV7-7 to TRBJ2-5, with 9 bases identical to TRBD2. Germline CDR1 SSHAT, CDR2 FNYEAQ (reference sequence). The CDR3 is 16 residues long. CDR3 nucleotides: TGTGCTAGCAGCTTAGTAGCGGGAGCCCCCGCGGAGACCCAGTACTTC. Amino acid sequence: CASSLVAGAPAETQYF.

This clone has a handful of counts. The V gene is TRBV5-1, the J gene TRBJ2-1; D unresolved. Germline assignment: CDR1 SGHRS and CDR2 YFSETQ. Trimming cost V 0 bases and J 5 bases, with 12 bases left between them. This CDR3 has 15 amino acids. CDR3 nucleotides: TGCGCCAGCAGCTTGGTGGGCTCGATGAACAATGAGCAGTTCTTC. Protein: CASSLVGSMNNEQFF.

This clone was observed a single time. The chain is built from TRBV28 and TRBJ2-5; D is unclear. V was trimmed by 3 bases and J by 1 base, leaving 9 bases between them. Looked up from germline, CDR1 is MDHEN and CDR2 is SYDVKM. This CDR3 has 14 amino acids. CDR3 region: CASSLIGFQETQYF. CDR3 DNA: TGTGCCAGCAGTTTGATCGGTTTCCAAGAGACCCAGTACTTC.

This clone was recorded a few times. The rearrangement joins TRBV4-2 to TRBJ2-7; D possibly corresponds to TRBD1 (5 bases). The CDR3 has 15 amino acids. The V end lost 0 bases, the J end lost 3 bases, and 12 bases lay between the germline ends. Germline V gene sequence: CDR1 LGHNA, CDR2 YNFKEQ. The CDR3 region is CASSQDLQGRYEQYF. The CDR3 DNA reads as TGTGCCAGCAGCCAAGATTTGCAGGGTCGCTACGAGCAGTACTTC.